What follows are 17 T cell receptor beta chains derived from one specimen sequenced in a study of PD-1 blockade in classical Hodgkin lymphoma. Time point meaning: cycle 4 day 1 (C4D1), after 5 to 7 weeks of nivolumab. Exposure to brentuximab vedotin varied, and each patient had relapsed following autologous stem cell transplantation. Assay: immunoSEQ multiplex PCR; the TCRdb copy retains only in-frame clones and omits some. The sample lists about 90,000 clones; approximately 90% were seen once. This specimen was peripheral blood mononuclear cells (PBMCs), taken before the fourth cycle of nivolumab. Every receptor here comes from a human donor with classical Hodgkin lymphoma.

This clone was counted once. CDR3 protein: CASSMRRFTGELFF. The CDR3 DNA is TGTGCCAGTAGTATGAGGAGATTCACCGGGGAGCTGTTTTTT. The genes are TRBV19 and TRBJ2-2; D is unresolved. V was cut by 3 bases and J by 4 bases, with 9 bases left in between. Germline CDR1 LNHDA, CDR2 SQIVND (reference sequence). This CDR3 is built from 14 residues.

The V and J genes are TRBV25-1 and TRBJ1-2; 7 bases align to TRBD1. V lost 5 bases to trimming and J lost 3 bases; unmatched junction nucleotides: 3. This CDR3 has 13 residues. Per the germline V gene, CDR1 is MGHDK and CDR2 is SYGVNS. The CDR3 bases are TGTGCCAGCAGTAAAGACAGGGACTATGGCTACACCTTC. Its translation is CASSKDRDYGYTF.

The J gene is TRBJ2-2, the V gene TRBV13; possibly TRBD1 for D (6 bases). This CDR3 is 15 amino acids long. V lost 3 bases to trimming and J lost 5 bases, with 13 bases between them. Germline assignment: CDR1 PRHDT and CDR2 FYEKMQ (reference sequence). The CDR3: CASSFTGSGTGELFF. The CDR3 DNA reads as TGTGCCAGCAGCTTCACAGGGAGTGGGACCGGGGAGCTGTTTTTT.

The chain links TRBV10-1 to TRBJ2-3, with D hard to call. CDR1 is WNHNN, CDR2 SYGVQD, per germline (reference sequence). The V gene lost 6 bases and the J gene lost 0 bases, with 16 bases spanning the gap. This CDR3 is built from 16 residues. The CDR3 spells CASSPIANQSTDTQYF. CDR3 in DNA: TGCGCCAGCAGCCCTATAGCAAATCAGAGCACAGATACGCAGTATTTT.

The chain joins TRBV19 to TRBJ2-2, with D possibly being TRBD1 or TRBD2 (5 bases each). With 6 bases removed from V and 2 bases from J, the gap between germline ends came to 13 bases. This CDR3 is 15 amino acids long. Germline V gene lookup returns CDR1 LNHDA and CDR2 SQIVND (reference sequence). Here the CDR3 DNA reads TGTGCCAGTAGGACTCGGGACGGAAACACCGGGGAGCTGTTTTTT. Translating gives CASRTRDGNTGELFF. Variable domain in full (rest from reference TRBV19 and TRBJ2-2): DGGITQSPKYLFRKEGQNVTLSCEQNLNHDAMYWYRQDPGQGLRLIYYSQIVNDFQKGDIAEGYSVSREKKESFPLTVTSAQKNPTAFYLCASRTRDGNTGELFFGEGSRLTVL.

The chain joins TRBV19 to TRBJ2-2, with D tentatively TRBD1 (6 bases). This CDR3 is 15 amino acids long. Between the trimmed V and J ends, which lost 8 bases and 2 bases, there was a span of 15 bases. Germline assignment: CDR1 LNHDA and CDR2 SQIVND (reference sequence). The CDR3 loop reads CASSIDRSNTGELFF. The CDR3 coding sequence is TGTGCCAGTTCAATTGACAGGTCAAACACCGGGGAGCTGTTTTTT.

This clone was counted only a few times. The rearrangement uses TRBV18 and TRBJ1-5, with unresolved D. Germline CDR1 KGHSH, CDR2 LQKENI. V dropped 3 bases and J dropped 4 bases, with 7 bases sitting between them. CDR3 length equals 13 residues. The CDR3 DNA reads TGTGCCAGCTCACCCCGGACTAATCAGCCCCAGCATTTT. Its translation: CASSPRTNQPQHF.

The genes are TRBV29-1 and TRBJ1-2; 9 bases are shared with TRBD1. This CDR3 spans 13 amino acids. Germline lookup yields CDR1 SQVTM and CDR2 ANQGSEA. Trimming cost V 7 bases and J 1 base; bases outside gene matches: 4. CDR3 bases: TGCAGCGGGAGACAGGGGGATAACTATGGCTACACCTTC. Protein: CSGRQGDNYGYTF.

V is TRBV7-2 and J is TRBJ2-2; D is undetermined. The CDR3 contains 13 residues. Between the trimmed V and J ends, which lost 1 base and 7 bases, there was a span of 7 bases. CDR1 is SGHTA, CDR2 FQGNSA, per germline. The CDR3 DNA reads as TGTGCCAGCAGCTTAGTTTCAGGCGGGGAGCTGTTTTTT. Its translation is CASSLVSGGELFF.

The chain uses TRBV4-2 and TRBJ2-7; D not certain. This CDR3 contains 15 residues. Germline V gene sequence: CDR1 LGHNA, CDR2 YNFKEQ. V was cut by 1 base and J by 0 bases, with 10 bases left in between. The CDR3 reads CASSQAISSSYEQYF. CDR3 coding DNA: TGTGCCAGCAGCCAAGCGATCTCCAGCTCCTACGAGCAGTACTTC.

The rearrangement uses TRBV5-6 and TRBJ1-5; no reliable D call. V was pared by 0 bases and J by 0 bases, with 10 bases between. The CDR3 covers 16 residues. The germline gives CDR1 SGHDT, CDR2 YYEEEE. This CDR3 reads CASSLAAAASNQPQHF. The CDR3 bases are TGTGCCAGCAGCTTGGCGGCGGCAGCTAGCAATCAGCCCCAGCATTTT.

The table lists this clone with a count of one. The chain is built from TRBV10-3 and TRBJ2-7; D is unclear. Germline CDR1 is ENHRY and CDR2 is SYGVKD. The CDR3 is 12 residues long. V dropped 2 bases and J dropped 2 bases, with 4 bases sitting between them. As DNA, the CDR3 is TGTGCCATCAGTGAGAATACCTACGAGCAGTACTTC. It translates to CAISENTYEQYF.

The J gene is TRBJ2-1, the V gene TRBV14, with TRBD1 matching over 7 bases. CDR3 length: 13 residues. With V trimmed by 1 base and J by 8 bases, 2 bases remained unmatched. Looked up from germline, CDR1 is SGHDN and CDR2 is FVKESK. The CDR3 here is CASSQVRGYEQFF. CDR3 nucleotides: TGTGCCAGCAGCCAAGTCAGGGGGTATGAGCAGTTCTTC.

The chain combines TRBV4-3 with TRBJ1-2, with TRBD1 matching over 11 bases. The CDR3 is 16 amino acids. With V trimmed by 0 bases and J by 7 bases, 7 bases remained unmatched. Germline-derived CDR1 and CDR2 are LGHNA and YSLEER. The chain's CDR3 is CASSQETDRGRGGYTF. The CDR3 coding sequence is TGCGCCAGCAGCCAAGAAACGGACAGGGGGCGAGGTGGCTACACCTTC.

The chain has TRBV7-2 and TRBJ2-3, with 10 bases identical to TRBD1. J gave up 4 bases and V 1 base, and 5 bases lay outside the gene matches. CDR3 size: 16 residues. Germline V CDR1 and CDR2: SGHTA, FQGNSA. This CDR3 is CASSLVGTGDPDTQYF. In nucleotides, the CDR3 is TGTGCCAGCAGCTTAGTAGGGACAGGGGACCCAGATACGCAGTATTTT.

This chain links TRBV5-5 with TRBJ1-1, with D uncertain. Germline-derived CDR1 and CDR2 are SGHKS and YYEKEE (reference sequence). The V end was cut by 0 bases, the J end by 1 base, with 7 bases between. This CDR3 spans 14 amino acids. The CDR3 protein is CASSLGPRNTEAFF. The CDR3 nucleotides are TGTGCCAGCAGCTTGGGACCAAGGAACACTGAAGCTTTCTTT.

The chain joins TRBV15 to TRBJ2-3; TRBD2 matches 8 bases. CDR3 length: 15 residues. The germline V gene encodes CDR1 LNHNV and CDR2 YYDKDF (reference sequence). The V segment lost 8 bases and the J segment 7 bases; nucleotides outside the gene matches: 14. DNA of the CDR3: TGTGCCACCGAACCCGGCGCGGGGGGCATTAATACGCAGTATTTT. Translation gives CATEPGAGGINTQYF.